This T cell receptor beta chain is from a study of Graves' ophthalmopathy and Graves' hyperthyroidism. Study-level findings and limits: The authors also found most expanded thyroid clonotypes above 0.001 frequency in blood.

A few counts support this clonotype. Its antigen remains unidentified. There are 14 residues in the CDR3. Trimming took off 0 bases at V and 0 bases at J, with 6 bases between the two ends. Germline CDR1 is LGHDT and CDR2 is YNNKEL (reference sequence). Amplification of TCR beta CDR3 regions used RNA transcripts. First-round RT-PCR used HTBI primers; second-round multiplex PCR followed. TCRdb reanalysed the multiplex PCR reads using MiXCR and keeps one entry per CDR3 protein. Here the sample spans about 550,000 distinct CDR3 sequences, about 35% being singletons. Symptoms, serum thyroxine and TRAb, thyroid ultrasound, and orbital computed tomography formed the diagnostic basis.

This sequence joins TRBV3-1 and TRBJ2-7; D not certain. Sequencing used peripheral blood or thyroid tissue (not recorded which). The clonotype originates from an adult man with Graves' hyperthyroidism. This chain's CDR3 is CASSQDWSSYEQYF. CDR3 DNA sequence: TGTGCCAGCAGCCAAGATTGGAGCTCCTACGAGCAGTACTTC.